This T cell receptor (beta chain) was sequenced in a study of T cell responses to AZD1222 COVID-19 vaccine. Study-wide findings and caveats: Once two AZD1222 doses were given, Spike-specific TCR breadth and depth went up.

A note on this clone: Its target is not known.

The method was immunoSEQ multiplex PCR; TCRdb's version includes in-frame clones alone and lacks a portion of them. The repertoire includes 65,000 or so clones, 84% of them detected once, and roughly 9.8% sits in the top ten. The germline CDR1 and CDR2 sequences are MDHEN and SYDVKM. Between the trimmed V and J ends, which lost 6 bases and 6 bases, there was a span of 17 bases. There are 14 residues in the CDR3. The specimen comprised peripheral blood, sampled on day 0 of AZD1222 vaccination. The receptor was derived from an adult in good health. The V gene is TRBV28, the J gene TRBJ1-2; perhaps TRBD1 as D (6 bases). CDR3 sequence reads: CASSFEGGGHGYTF. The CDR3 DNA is TGTGCCAGCAGCTTTGAGGGGGGTGGTCATGGCTACACCTTC.